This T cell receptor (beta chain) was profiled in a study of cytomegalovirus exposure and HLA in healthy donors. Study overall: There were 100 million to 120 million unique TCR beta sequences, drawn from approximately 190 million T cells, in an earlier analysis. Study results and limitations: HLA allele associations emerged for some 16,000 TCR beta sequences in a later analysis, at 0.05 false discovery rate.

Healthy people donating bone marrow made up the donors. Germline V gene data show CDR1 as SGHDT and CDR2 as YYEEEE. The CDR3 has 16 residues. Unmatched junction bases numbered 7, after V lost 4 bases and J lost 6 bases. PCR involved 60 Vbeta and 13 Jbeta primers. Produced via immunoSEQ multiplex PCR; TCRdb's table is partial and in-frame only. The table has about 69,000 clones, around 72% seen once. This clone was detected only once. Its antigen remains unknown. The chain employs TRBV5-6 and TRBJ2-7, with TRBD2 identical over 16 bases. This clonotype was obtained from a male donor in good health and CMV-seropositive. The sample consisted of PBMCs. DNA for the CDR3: TGTGCCAGCAGCCAGGGACTAGCGGGGGGGCTCTCCGAGCAGTACTTC. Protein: CASSQGLAGGLSEQYF.